Below, 30 T cell receptor beta chains from the same sample are listed, as sequenced in a study of identical twins (dated by TCRdb to about 2016). Receptors were amplified or captured by 5' RACE. Sequencing instrument: Illumina HiSeq 2000. Through fastp at Q25 and MiXCR, TCRdb rebuilt clones from the public reads, retaining in-frame beta chains. Rows with one shared CDR3 protein collapse into an entry with the most common genes and DNA. Across this sample there are about 890,000 distinct CDR3 sequences, with roughly 12% seen only once. The top ten clones comprise around 1.6% of the sample. The sample was also reused in another study, on yellow fever vaccine responses in identical twins.

Sequenced: PBMCs. The source of these receptors is a woman aged 18-29 years in good health.

This clonotype was counted only a few times. The rearrangement links TRBV7-9 to TRBJ1-1; D is possibly TRBD1 (5 bases). Germline-derived CDR1 and CDR2 are SEHNR and FQNEAQ (reference sequence). The CDR3 is made up of 12 amino acids. V lost 1 base, J lost 7 bases, and 7 bases lay in between. The CDR3 nucleotides are TGTGCCAGCAGCTTAGGCGACAGTGAAGCTTTCTTT. It yields the protein CASSLGDSEAFF.

The chain carries TRBV12-3 or TRBV12-4 and TRBJ2-4, with 10 bases fitting TRBD1. V was pared by 7 bases and J by 6 bases, with 3 bases of the junction left unmatched. This CDR3 spans 13 amino acids. CDR3 sequence reads: CASTRTGGNIQYF. CDR3 DNA: TGTGCCAGCACCCGGACAGGGGGAAACATTCAGTACTTC.

A few counts support this clonotype. The chain combines TRBV4-1 with TRBJ2-1; D possibly corresponds to TRBD2 (7 bases). From germline, CDR1 is MGHRA and CDR2 YSYEKL. Deletions cut 4 bases from V and 5 bases from J, with 24 bases between. There are 18 residues in the CDR3. The CDR3 sequence: CASSPSGGGGSSNNEQFF. CDR3 nucleotide sequence: TGCGCCAGCAGCCCCAGTGGGGGCGGGGGCTCCTCGAACAATGAGCAGTTCTTC.

This chain connects TRBV12-3 or TRBV12-4 to TRBJ1-4, with 7 bases fitting TRBD1. The CDR3 loop spans 15 amino acids. Trimming took 5 bases from V and 7 from J; bases not matched to a gene: 10. CDR3: CASSPRQGGREKLFF. CDR3 nucleotide sequence: TGTGCCAGCAGTCCCCGACAGGGAGGTCGTGAAAAACTGTTTTTT.

Many counts were recorded for this clonotype. V and J are TRBV6-1 and TRBJ1-2; no definite D call. The CDR3 length is 13 residues. Germline assignment: CDR1 MNHNS and CDR2 SASEGT. V lost 6 bases and J 0 bases, leaving 8 bases between the germline ends. The DNA of the CDR3 is TGTGCCAGCAGACCCTCCGCTAACTATGGCTACACCTTC. This gives the protein CASRPSANYGYTF.

The rearrangement uses TRBV4-1 and TRBJ2-7; 9 positions agree with TRBD2. Per the germline V gene, CDR1 is MGHRA and CDR2 is YSYEKL. V shed 1 base and J 3 bases; nucleotides not matched to a gene: 4. The CDR3 is 15 amino acids. The CDR3 DNA sequence: TGCGCCAGCAGCCAAGTGGGACTAGCACTCTACGAGCAGTACTTC. This encodes CASSQVGLALYEQYF.

This clonotype has ten or more counts. J is TRBJ2-2 and V is TRBV6-1, with 13 positions matching TRBD2. This CDR3 contains 17 residues. The V segment lost 5 bases and the J segment 7 bases; nucleotides outside the gene matches: 10. The germline V gene encodes CDR1 MNHNS and CDR2 SASEGT. The CDR3 bases are TGTGCCAGCAGTCCCTATGGACTAGCGGGAGCAGGCGGGGAGCTGTTTTTT. Translated: CASSPYGLAGAGGELFF.

In this sample, this clonotype turned up a few times. V gene TRBV12-3 or TRBV12-4 combines with J gene TRBJ2-7; no definite D call. The CDR3 covers 13 residues. The V and J ends lost 6 bases and 0 bases respectively, with 9 bases between them. The CDR3 reads CASSKASSYEQYV. The CDR3 DNA is TGTGCCAGCAGCAAGGCGAGCTCCTACGAGCAGTACGTC.

This clonotype came up a few times. The V call is TRBV18, the J call TRBJ2-7; D gene unclear. V was pared by 6 bases and J by 4 bases, with 7 bases between. This CDR3 region has 11 residues. The germline V gene has CDR1 KGHSH and CDR2 LQKENI. CDR3 in DNA: TGTGCCAGCTCCTCCGGGTACGAGCAGTACGTC. It is translated as CASSSGYEQYV.

This clonotype has at least ten counts. The chain employs TRBV10-3 and TRBJ2-7; TRBD2 agrees at 8 bases. CDR1 and CDR2 (germline): ENHRY, SYGVKD. The CDR3 sequence is 14 residues long. The V and J ends lost 3 bases and 6 bases, in that order; junction bases with no gene match: 7. The CDR3 region is CAISDPGTSGEQYF. CDR3 coding DNA: TGTGCCATCAGTGACCCGGGGACTAGTGGCGAGCAGTACTTC.

The table lists this clonotype with a few counts. The chain has TRBV6-1 and TRBJ2-5; TRBD2 is a possible D gene (6 bases). V lost 4 bases to trimming and J lost 0 bases, with 18 bases between them. Germline V gene sequence: CDR1 MNHNS, CDR2 SASEGT. The CDR3 covers 17 residues. CDR3 bases: TGTGCCAGCAGTGTCCGTACACTAGCAGGGTACCAAGAGACCCAGTACTTC. Translating gives CASSVRTLAGYQETQYF.

This clonotype was counted only a few times. The V gene is TRBV6-1, the J gene TRBJ2-3; D is uncertain. Deletions cut 6 bases from V and 1 base from J, with 11 bases between. Germline V gene data show CDR1 as MNHNS and CDR2 as SASEGT. The CDR3 spans 14 residues. The CDR3 region is CASSPAKGTDTQYF. CDR3 DNA: TGTGCCAGCAGCCCGGCCAAGGGCACAGATACGCAGTATTTT.

This clonotype was counted only a few times. The genes are TRBV4-1 and TRBJ2-1, with 9 bases identical to TRBD2. Germline CDR1 MGHRA, CDR2 YSYEKL. V trimming: 4 bases; J trimming: 6 bases; junction bases outside the gene matches: 16. CDR3 length: 18 amino acids. DNA for the CDR3: TGCGCCAGCAGCCCCTCCCCTAGTAGCGGGAGTGGGGGCAATGAGCAGTTCTTC. Its translation: CASSPSPSSGSGGNEQFF.

This clonotype has ten or more counts. This chain uses TRBV20-1 with TRBJ2-7; D might be TRBD2 (6 bases). Germline assignment: CDR1 DFQATT and CDR2 SNEGSKA (reference sequence). The CDR3 consists of 12 residues. The ends were cut back, 3 bases at V and 0 bases at J, with 6 bases in the middle. CDR3 amino acids: CSASGSSYEQYV. The DNA for the CDR3 is TGCAGTGCTAGCGGGAGCTCCTACGAGCAGTACGTC.

This clonotype was found many times. The CDR3 here is CASSLPGTGGPDTQYF. The CDR3 region has the DNA TGTGCCAGCAGCTTACCCGGGACAGGGGGCCCAGATACGCAGTATTTT. V usage is TRBV5-6 and J usage is TRBJ2-3; 12 nucleotides line up with TRBD1. The V gene end was trimmed by 2 bases and the J gene end by 4 bases; junction bases not matched to a gene: 5. The germline gives CDR1 SGHDT, CDR2 YYEEEE. The CDR3 runs to 16 residues.

The sample holds many counts of this clonotype. The chain links TRBV7-9 to TRBJ1-1; D unresolved. The CDR3 totals 13 residues. The V and J ends lost 5 bases and 6 bases respectively, with 13 bases between them. Germline CDR1 is SEHNR and CDR2 is FQNEAQ (reference sequence). The CDR3 region is CASSLFVIPEAFF. The CDR3, as DNA: TGTGCCAGCAGCCTTTTCGTGATCCCTGAAGCTTTCTTT.

This clonotype was observed a handful of times. The chain links TRBV6-5 to TRBJ2-3; possibly TRBD1 for D (6 bases). The CDR3 has 16 amino acids. Germline V gene lookup returns CDR1 MNHEY and CDR2 SVGAGI. With 3 bases removed from V and 0 bases from J, the gap between germline ends came to 13 bases. DNA for the CDR3: TGTGCCAGCAGTTATGATGGGGGCTCTAGCACAGATACGCAGTATTTT. The encoded protein is CASSYDGGSSTDTQYF.

V is TRBV20-1 and J is TRBJ2-2; TRBD2 aligns across 8 bases. Germline CDR1 and CDR2: DFQATT and SNEGSKA (reference sequence). J lost 0 bases, V lost 6 bases, and 3 bases had no gene match. There are 14 residues in the CDR3. CDR3 nucleotide sequence: TGCAGTGCCGTAGCGGGGACGAACACCGGGGAGCTGTTTTTT. Its translation: CSAVAGTNTGELFF.

This clonotype was observed a handful of times. The chain recombines TRBV28 with TRBJ2-7; 12 bases align to TRBD1. Per the germline V gene, CDR1 is MDHEN and CDR2 is SYDVKM. Losses at the gene ends were 6 bases for V and 6 bases for J; bases not matched to a gene: 9. The CDR3 extends over 15 amino acids. This CDR3 is CASRATGTGGAEQYF. Written as DNA, the CDR3 is TGTGCCAGCAGGGCTACCGGGACAGGGGGCGCCGAGCAGTACTTC. The full variable domain, its missing parts supplied by reference TRBV28 and TRBJ2-7, is DVKVTQSSRYLVKRTGEKVFLECVQDMDHENMFWYRQDPGLGLRLIYFSYDVKMKEKGDIPEGYSVSREKKERFSLILESASTNQTSMYLCASRATGTGGAEQYFGPGTRLTVT.

This clonotype was seen only a few times. The J gene is TRBJ1-5, the V gene TRBV6-1; D remains unclear. The CDR3 is 11 residues long. Germline CDR1 and CDR2: MNHNS and SASEGT. Trimming cost V 8 bases and J 3 bases, with 5 bases left between them. This chain's CDR3 is CASGVNQPQHF. The CDR3 DNA follows: TGTGCCAGCGGGGTCAATCAGCCCCAGCATTTT.

There are many counts of this clonotype. The V and J genes are TRBV12-5 and TRBJ1-1; weak D call: TRBD1 (6 bases). The CDR3 is 18 residues long. Germline loops: CDR1 LGHNT, CDR2 FRNRAP. The germline V and J ends were trimmed by 0 bases and 1 base, with 18 bases remaining between them. CDR3 protein: CASGLVGGGRSSNTEAFF. CDR3 nucleotide sequence: TGTGCTAGTGGTTTGGTAGGAGGGGGGCGAAGTTCGAACACTGAAGCTTTCTTT.

This clonotype was seen ten or more times. The CDR3 DNA is TGTGCCAGCACCTCGCGAGGTGTCTACGAGCAGTACTTC. Translating it yields CASTSRGVYEQYF. V usage is TRBV12-3 or TRBV12-4 and J usage is TRBJ2-7; D unresolved. V was trimmed by 7 bases and J by 3 bases, leaving 13 bases between them. The CDR3 spans 13 residues.

The V and J genes are TRBV15 and TRBJ2-1; D perhaps matches TRBD2 (6 bases). This CDR3 comprises 17 residues. With 2 bases removed from V and 0 bases from J, the gap between germline ends came to 14 bases. Germline loops: CDR1 LNHNV, CDR2 YYDKDF (reference sequence). CDR3 in DNA: TGTGCCACCAGCAGACGGACCGGGACTCACTCCTACAATGAGCAGTTCTTC. It encodes CATSRRTGTHSYNEQFF.

Only a few counts were recorded for this clonotype. The chain joins TRBV4-2 to TRBJ2-1; TRBD2 matches 13 bases. V shed 4 bases and J 8 bases; nucleotides not matched to a gene: 11. The CDR3 extends over 17 amino acids. Germline V CDR1 and CDR2: LGHNA, YNFKEQ. CDR3 bases: TGTGCCAGCAGCCCGGGACTAGCGGGACCCGCCGGGGATGAGCAGTTCTTC. As protein: CASSPGLAGPAGDEQFF.

This clonotype was found many times. CDR3 region: CASSYPGLTNTGELFF. The CDR3 nucleotides are TGTGCCAGCAGTTACCCGGGTCTCACGAACACCGGGGAGCTGTTTTTT. The chain carries TRBV3-1 and TRBJ2-2; D remains unclear. Germline CDR1 reads LGHDT; CDR2 reads YNNKEL (reference sequence). The CDR3 covers 16 residues. V was clipped by 6 bases and J by 0 bases, with 14 bases between them.

The rearrangement uses TRBV7-9 and TRBJ2-1; D possibly corresponds to TRBD1 (5 bases). The ends were cut back, 5 bases at V and 8 bases at J, with 16 bases in the middle. The CDR3 spans 14 residues. Germline V gene sequence: CDR1 SEHNR, CDR2 FQNEAQ (reference sequence). The CDR3 is CASSADQGRYEQFF. The CDR3 nucleotides are TGTGCCAGCAGCGCCGACCAGGGTCGGTATGAGCAGTTCTTC.

In this sample, this clonotype turned up a few times. V and J are TRBV7-8 and TRBJ2-1, with 8 bases lining up with TRBD1. The CDR3 length is 15 residues. Germline loops: CDR1 SGHVS, CDR2 FQNEAQ. V was clipped by 8 bases and J by 2 bases; unmatched bases: 8. The chain's CDR3 is CASFPEDRAYNEQFF. The CDR3 coding sequence is TGTGCCAGCTTTCCTGAGGACAGGGCCTACAATGAGCAGTTCTTC.

CDR3 coding DNA: TGTGCCAGCAGTGAACCTCAGATTACAGCTTTCTTT. It codes for CASSEPQITAFF. The gene calls are TRBV2 and TRBJ1-1; D is uncertain. Trimming took off 2 bases at V and 10 bases at J, with 11 bases between the two ends. In germline, CDR1 is SNHLY, CDR2 FYNNEI. This CDR3 spans 12 amino acids.

The rearrangement uses TRBV29-1 and TRBJ1-2; no clear D gene. Germline lookup yields CDR1 SQVTM and CDR2 ANQGSEA. Deletions cut 8 bases from V and 5 bases from J, with 18 bases between. The CDR3 has 13 amino acids. CDR3 nucleotide sequence: TGCAGCACCTCCTTTACCGGGAGTTATGGCTACACCTTC. It translates to CSTSFTGSYGYTF.

The rearrangement links TRBV20-1 to TRBJ2-4; D might be TRBD1 or TRBD2, each matching 5 bases. V was clipped by 6 bases and J by 9 bases, with 21 bases between them. The germline CDR1 and CDR2 sequences are DFQATT and SNEGSKA (reference sequence). The CDR3 length is 14 residues. The CDR3 loop is CSAVEAAPGGIQYF. CDR3 nucleotide sequence: TGCAGTGCGGTAGAGGCGGCCCCTGGGGGCATTCAGTACTTC.